This TCR beta chain was identified in a study of T-cell memory formation after mild COVID-19. Across the whole study: Across donors, TCR clusters were largely donor specific. Study-wide points: Chiefly within CM and EM were the contracting CD4+ clones; CD8+ ones were within EMRA. Clones that contracted from day 15 to 85 were balanced CD4/CD8, while later expanders leaned CD4+.

CDR3 length equals 14 residues. Germline V lookup: CDR1 SGHRS, CDR2 YFSETQ. Trimming took 0 bases from V and 1 from J, leaving 7 bases between them. This clonotype was counted a few times. Its specificity is unknown. Sample barcodes and UMIs were carried by the TCR alpha and TCR beta cDNA libraries that 5'RACE generated with constant-segment primers. TCRdb analysed the 5' RACE reads with MiXCR anew, one entry per CDR3 protein. The repertoire holds fewer than 60,000 distinct CDR3 sequences, with more than 10% as singletons. This chain joins TRBV5-1 and TRBJ1-1; no firm D call. The TCR was taken from a man aged 18 to 30 who had mild COVID-19 (a few samples of this study predate the infection). Cell type and time point are not known. The specimen was PBMCs or a T cell subset sorted from them (not recorded which). The CDR3 region has the DNA TGCGCCAGCAGCTTGGAACCACAGAACACTGAAGCTTTCTTT. Its translation: CASSLEPQNTEAFF.